Each of the 3 T cell receptor beta chains below was sequenced from the same sample in a study of T cell responses to AZD1222 COVID-19 vaccine. TCRdb's table, derived via immunoSEQ multiplex PCR, lists solely in-frame clones and lacks some. The table records 120,000 or so clones, approximately 82% of them present only once. This material consisted of peripheral blood, taken 28 days after the second AZD1222 dose. These receptors all come from an adult who received the AZD1222 COVID-19 vaccine.

The CDR3 DNA is TGTGCCAGCAGCTTAGTGGGGGGGAGCTATGGCTACACCTTC. It translates to CASSLVGGSYGYTF. The chain couples TRBV11-2 to TRBJ1-2, with a weak D call TRBD1 (5 bases). The CDR3 contains 14 residues. Germline V lookup: CDR1 SGHAT, CDR2 FQNNGV. The V and J ends lost 1 base and 4 bases respectively, with 10 bases between them.

The chain links TRBV20-1 to TRBJ1-1; D is perhaps TRBD1 (6 bases). From germline, CDR1 is DFQATT and CDR2 SNEGSKA (reference sequence). The length of the CDR3 is 10 residues. V was shortened by 6 bases and J by 11 bases, with 13 bases between the two germline ends. In DNA, the CDR3 is TGCAGTGCCCTCGAGGGGGGGGCTTTCTTT. It is translated as CSALEGGAFF.

This clone was recorded once. The chain recombines TRBV28 with TRBJ1-1; 7 bases map to TRBD1. Germline-derived CDR1 and CDR2 are MDHEN and SYDVKM. The length of the CDR3 is 13 residues. V trimming: 5 bases; J trimming: 7 bases; junction bases outside the gene matches: 7. The CDR3 sequence is CASSATGPYEAFF. The CDR3, as DNA: TGTGCCAGCAGTGCGACAGGGCCTTATGAAGCTTTCTTT.